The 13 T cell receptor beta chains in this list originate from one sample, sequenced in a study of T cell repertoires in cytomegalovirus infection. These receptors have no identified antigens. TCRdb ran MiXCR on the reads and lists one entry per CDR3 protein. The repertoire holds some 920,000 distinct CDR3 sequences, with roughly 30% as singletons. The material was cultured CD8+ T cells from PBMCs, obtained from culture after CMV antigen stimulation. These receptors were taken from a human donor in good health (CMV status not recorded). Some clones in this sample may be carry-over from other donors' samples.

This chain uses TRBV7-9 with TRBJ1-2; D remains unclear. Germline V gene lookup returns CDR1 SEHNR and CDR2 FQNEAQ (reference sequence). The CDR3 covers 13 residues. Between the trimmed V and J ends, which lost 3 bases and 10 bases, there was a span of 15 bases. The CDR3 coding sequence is TGTGCCAGCAGCTTTACCCCCGGCGGGGACTACACCTTC. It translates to CASSFTPGGDYTF.

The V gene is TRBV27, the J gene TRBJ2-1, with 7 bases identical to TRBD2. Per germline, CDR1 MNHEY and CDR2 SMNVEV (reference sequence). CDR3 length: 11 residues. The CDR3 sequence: CGAGDYNEQFF. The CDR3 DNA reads TGTGGCGCGGGGGATTACAATGAGCAGTTCTTC.

The CDR3 reads CASSQVNSGGDEQFF. The CDR3 bases are TGCGCCAGCAGCCAAGTTAACAGTGGGGGAGATGAGCAGTTCTTC. V usage is TRBV4-3 and J usage is TRBJ2-1; D might be TRBD1 or TRBD2, each matching 5 bases. Germline V gene lookup returns CDR1 LGHNA and CDR2 YSLEER. This CDR3 contains 15 residues. V was shortened by 1 base and J by 8 bases, with 15 bases between the two germline ends.

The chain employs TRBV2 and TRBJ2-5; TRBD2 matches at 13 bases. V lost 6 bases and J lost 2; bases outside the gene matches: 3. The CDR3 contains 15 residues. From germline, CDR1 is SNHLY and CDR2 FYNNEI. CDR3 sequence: CASRGTSGIQETQYF. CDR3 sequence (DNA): TGTGCCAGCAGGGGGACTAGCGGGATACAAGAGACCCAGTACTTC.

CDR3 loop: CAILDRDKSAFF. Here the CDR3 DNA reads TGTGCCATCCTAGATAGGGACAAGTCGGCTTTCTTT. The J gene is TRBJ1-1, the V gene TRBV10-3; a weak D match, TRBD1 (6 bases). There are 12 residues in the CDR3. Between the trimmed V and J ends, which lost 8 bases and 11 bases, there was a span of 18 bases. Germline CDR1 is ENHRY and CDR2 is SYGVKD.

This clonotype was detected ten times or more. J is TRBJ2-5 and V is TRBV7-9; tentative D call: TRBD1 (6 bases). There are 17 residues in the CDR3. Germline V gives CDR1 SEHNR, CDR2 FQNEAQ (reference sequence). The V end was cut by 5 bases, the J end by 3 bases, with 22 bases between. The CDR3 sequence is CASSRRSDSLREETQYF. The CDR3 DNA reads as TGTGCCAGCAGCCGTAGGTCGGACAGCCTGAGGGAAGAGACCCAGTACTTC. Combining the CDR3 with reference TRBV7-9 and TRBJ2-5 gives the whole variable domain DTGVSQNPRHKITKRGQNVTFRCDPISEHNRLYWYRQTLGQGPEFLTYFQNEAQLEKSRLLSDRFSAERPKGSFSTLEIQRTEQGDSAMYLCASSRRSDSLREETQYFGPGTRLLVL.

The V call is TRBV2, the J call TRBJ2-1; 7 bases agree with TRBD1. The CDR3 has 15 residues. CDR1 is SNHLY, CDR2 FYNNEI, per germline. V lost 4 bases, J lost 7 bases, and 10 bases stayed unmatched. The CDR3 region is CASSGSTGLKNEQFF. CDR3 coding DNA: TGTGCCAGCAGTGGCTCGACAGGGTTGAAGAATGAGCAGTTCTTC.

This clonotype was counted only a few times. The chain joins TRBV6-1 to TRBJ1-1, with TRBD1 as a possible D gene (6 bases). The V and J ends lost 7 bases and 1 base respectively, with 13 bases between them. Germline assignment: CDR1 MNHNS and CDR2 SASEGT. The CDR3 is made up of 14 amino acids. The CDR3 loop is CASTPHRANTEAFF. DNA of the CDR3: TGTGCCAGCACCCCTCACAGGGCGAACACTGAAGCTTTCTTT.

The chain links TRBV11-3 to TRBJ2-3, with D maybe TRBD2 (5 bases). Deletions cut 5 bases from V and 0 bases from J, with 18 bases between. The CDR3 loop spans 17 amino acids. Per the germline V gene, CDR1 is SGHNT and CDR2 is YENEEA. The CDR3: CASSPAIGVRSTDTQYF. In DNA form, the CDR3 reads TGTGCCAGCAGCCCGGCCATCGGGGTAAGGAGCACAGATACGCAGTATTTT.

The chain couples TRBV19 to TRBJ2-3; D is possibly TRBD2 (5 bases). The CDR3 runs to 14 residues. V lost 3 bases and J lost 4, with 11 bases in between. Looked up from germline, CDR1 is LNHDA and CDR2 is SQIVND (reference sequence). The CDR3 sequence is CASSIVGSADTQYF. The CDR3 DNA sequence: TGTGCCAGTAGTATCGTAGGGAGTGCAGATACGCAGTATTTT. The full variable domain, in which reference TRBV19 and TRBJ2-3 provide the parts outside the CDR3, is DGGITQSPKYLFRKEGQNVTLSCEQNLNHDAMYWYRQDPGQGLRLIYYSQIVNDFQKGDIAEGYSVSREKKESFPLTVTSAQKNPTAFYLCASSIVGSADTQYFGPGTRLTVL.

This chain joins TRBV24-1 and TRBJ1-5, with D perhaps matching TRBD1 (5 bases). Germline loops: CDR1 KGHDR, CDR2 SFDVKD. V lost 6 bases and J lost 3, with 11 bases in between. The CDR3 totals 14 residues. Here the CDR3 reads CATSPRGYNQPQHF. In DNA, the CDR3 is TGTGCCACCAGTCCTAGGGGTTACAATCAGCCCCAGCATTTT.

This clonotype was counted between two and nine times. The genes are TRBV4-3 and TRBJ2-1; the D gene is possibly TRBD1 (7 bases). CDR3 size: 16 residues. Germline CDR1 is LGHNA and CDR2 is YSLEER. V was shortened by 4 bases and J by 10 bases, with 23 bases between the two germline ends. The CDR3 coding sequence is TGCGCCAGCAGCCGAGGGGGCGGGACTGGTGAATCCGAGCAGTTCTTC. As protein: CASSRGGGTGESEQFF.

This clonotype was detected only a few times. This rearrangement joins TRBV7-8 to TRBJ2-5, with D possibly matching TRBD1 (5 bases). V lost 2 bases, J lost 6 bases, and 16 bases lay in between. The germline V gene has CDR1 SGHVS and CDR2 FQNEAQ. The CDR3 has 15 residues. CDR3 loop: CASSLIQGADKTQYF. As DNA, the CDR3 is TGTGCCAGCAGCTTAATTCAAGGGGCCGACAAGACCCAGTACTTC.